These T cell receptor beta chains were read from a single sample in a study of T-cell reconstitution after alpha-beta-depleted transplantation in children. TCRdb analysed the PCR reads with MiXCR anew, one entry per CDR3 protein. The table shows hundreds of thousands of distinct CDR3 sequences, with roughly 24% occurring only once. Sequenced material: PBMCs, mostly from graft donor cells, taken 360 days after TCRalphabeta/CD19-depleted stem cell transplant. These receptors were obtained from a boy under three years old who had a stem cell transplant for acute myeloid leukemia, so the T cells may come from the graft donor. The CDR3 runs from the conserved cysteine through the conserved F or W. D genes are given only for firm matches. Size is stated for part of the rows, as once, few or many counts, or as a class when the clone is expanded.

>TRBJ2-7|TRBV20-1|TRBD2|NA
CSAPTERGAPYEQYF
TGCAGTGCTCCAACCGAGCGGGGGGCCCCCTACGAGCAGTACTTC
>TRBJ1-1|TRBV6-6|TRBD1|NA
CASSSLTGEAAFF
TGTGCCAGCAGTTCTCTAACAGGGGAGGCGGCTTTCTTT
>TRBJ2-3|TRBV10-3|NA|few
CAIRPGASTDTQYF
TGTGCCATCAGACCGGGGGCCTCCACAGATACGCAGTATTTT
>TRBJ1-4|TRBV20-1|TRBD1|NA
CSAVPQGKNEKLFF
TGCAGTGCTGTACCACAGGGGAAGAATGAAAAACTGTTTTTT
>TRBJ2-3|TRBV7-6|TRBD2|many
CASSKPGLESTDTQYF
TGTGCCAGCAGCAAGCCGGGACTAGAGAGCACAGATACGCAGTATTTT
>TRBJ2-3|TRBV9|TRBD2|NA
CASSERSGGLGDTQYF
TGTGCCAGCAGCGAAAGGAGCGGGGGGTTGGGAGATACGCAGTATTTT
>TRBJ2-1|TRBV20-1|TRBD1|many
CSARRDREPLSYNEQFF
TGCAGTGCTAGACGGGACAGGGAACCCTTAAGCTACAATGAGCAGTTCTTC
>TRBJ2-7|TRBV12-3/TRBV12-4|NA|many
CASRDGNYEQYF
TGTGCCAGCAGGGACGGAAACTACGAGCAGTACTTC
>TRBJ1-6|TRBV18|NA|few
CASSPWTVSNSPLHF
TGTGCCAGCTCACCATGGACAGTTTCTAATTCACCCCTCCACTTT
>TRBJ2-3|TRBV12-3/TRBV12-4|NA|few
CASSTISTDTQYF
TGTGCCAGCAGTACAATTAGCACAGATACGCAGTATTTT
>TRBJ2-1|TRBV30|NA|NA
CSRRSYNEQFF
TGTTCAAGACGCTCCTACAATGAGCAGTTCTTC
>TRBJ2-1|TRBV4-3|NA|many
CASSHFNEQFF
TGCGCCAGCAGCCATTTCAATGAGCAGTTCTTC
>TRBJ1-2|TRBV12-3/TRBV12-4|TRBD1|NA
CASYSRGQGGGYTF
TGTGCCAGCTATTCTCGCGGACAGGGGGGCGGCTACACCTTC
>TRBJ2-1|TRBV12-3/TRBV12-4|NA|many
CASSFNSHNEQFF
TGTGCCAGCAGTTTCAACAGCCACAATGAGCAGTTCTTC
>TRBJ1-5|TRBV6-1|NA|NA
CASSEAAYGYQPQHF
TGTGCCAGCAGTGAAGCGGCGTACGGATATCAGCCCCAGCATTTT
>TRBJ2-3|TRBV7-3|NA|few
CASSPDNTDTQYF
TGTGCCAGCAGCCCGGATAACACAGATACGCAGTATTTT
>TRBJ2-5|TRBV5-6|TRBD1|many
CASSLWDRETQYF
TGTGCCAGCAGCTTGTGGGACAGGGAGACCCAGTACTTC